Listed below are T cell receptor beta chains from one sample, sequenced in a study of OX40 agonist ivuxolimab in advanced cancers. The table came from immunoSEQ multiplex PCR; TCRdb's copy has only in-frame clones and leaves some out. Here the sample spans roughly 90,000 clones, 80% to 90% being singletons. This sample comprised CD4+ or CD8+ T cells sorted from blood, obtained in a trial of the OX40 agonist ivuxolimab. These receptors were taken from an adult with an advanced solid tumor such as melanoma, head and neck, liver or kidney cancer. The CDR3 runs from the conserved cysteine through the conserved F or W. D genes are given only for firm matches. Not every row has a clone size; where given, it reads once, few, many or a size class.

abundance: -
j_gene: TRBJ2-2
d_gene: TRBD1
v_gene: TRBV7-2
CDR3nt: TGTGCCAGCAGCTTACGCGCAGGGGGCGCGCAATACACCGGGGAGCTGTTTTTT
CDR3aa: CASSLRAGGAQYTGELFF

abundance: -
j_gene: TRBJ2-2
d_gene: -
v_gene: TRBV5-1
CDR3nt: TGCGCCAGCAGCAAAGCTCAAAACACTAACACCGGGGAGCTGTTTTTT
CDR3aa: CASSKAQNTNTGELFF

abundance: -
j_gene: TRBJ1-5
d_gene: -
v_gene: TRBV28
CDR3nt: TGTGCCAGCAGTACACACGGTAGCAATCAGCCCCAGCATTTT
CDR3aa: CASSTHGSNQPQHF

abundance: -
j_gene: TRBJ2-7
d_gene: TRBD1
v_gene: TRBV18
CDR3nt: TGTGCCAGCTCACCCGGACAGGGGAGTTCAAGGGAGCAGTACTTC
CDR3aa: CASSPGQGSSREQYF

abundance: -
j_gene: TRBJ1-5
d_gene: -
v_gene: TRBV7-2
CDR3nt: TGTGCCAGCAGCTTGGGACCTTATAGCAATCAGCCCCAGCATTTT
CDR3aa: CASSLGPYSNQPQHF

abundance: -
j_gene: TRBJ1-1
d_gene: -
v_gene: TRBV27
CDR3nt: TGTGCCAGCAGTTTGTATGGGTTTGGGACCTTGAACACTGAAGCTTTCTTT
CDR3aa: CASSLYGFGTLNTEAFF

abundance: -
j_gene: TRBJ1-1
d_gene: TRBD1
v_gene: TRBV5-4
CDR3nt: TGTGCCAGCAGGCCTCCACAGGGGGGGTCCACTGAAGCTTTCTTT
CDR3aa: CASRPPQGGSTEAFF

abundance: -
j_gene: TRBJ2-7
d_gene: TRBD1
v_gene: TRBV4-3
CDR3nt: TGCGCCAGCAGCCAAGAATCTGGGACAGGGTCGTCCGAGCAGTACTTC
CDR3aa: CASSQESGTGSSEQYF

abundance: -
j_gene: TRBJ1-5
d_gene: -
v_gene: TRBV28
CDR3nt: TGTGCCAGCAGGTCCCCCCAAAGCCCGAAGCCCCAGCATTTT
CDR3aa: CASRSPQSPKPQHF

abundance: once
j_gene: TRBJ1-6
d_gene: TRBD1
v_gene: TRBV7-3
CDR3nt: TGTGCCAGCAGCCATGGGACAGGGGCTTCACCCCTCCACTTT
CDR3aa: CASSHGTGASPLHF

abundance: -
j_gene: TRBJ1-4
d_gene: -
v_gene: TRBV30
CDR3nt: TGTGCCTGGAGTTCCGTTGGCGAACAGTTCTCTTTTAATGAAAAACTGTTTTTT
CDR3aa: CAWSSVGEQFSFNEKLFF

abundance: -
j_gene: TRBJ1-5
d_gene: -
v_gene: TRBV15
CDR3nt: TGTGCCACCGGAGATAGGGGTCGAGATGTAGAGCCCCAGCATTTT
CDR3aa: CATGDRGRDVEPQHF

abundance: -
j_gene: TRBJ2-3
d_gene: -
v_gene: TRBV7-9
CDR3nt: TGTGCCAGCAGCTTAGCACTAGCCGCAACAGATACGCAGTATTTT
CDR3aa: CASSLALAATDTQYF

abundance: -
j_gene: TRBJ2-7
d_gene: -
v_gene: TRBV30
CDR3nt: TGTGCCTGGAGTAGGGGAAACATGGGCTACGAGCAGTACTTC
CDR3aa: CAWSRGNMGYEQYF

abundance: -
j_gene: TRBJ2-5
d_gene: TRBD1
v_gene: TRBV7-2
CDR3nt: TGTGCCAGCAGCCCGGGACAGGGAGAGACCCAGTACTTC
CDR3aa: CASSPGQGETQYF

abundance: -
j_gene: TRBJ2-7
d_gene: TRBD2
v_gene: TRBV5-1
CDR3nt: TGCGCCAGCAGCTTGGACAGCGGGAGGTACGAGCAGTACTTC
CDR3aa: CASSLDSGRYEQYF

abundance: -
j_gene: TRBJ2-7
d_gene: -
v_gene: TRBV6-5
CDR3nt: TGTGCCAGGCCAAGCCAGGGCGGCGAGCAGTACTTC
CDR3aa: CARPSQGGEQYF

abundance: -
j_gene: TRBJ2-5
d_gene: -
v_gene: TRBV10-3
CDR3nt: TGTGCCATCAGTGAGAGGGAGCAAGAGACCCAGTACTTC
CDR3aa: CAISEREQETQYF

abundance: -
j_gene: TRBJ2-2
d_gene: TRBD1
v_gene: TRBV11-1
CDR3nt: TGTGCCAGCAGCGGGACAGGGCGGACCGGGGAGCTGTTTTTT
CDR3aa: CASSGTGRTGELFF

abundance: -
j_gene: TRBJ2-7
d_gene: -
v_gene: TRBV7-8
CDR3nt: TGTGCCAGCAGCTTACCCCTCCCCAACGAGCAGTACTTC
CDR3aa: CASSLPLPNEQYF

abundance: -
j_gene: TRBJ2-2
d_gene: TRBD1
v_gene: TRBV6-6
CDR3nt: TGTGCCAGCAGTCCCCGGGGGACAGGGACAACCGGGGAGCTGTTTTTT
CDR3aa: CASSPRGTGTTGELFF

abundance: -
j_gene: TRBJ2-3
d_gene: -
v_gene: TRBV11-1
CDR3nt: TGTGCCAGCACCCTAGGAGAGGCCCTCACAGATACGCAGTATTTT
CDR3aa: CASTLGEALTDTQYF

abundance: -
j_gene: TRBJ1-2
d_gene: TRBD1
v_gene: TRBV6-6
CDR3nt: TGTGCCAGCAGGGTCGACAGGGGAGCGAACTATGGCTACACCTTC
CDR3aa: CASRVDRGANYGYTF

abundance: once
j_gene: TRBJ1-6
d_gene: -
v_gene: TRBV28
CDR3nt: TGTGCCAGCAGTTTTGGTCCCAGAGGTTCACCCCTCCACTTT
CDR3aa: CASSFGPRGSPLHF

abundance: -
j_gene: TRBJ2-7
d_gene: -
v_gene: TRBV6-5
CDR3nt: TGTGCCAGCAGCCGGGACACCAGCTCCTACGAGCAGTACTTC
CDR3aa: CASSRDTSSYEQYF

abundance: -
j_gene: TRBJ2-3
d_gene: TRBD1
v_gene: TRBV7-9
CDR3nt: TGTGCCAGCAGCCCCGGGACAGGTCAGGCAGATACGCAGTATTTT
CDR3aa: CASSPGTGQADTQYF

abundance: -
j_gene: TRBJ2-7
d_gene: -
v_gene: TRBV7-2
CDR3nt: TGTGCCAGCAGCTCTAGACTAGGTTCCTACGAGCAGTACTTC
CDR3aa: CASSSRLGSYEQYF

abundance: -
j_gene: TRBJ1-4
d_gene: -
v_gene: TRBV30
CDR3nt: TGTGCCTGGAGTTCGGTCCTTACCCCCCGGGCCAATGAAAAACTGTTTTTT
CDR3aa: CAWSSVLTPRANEKLFF

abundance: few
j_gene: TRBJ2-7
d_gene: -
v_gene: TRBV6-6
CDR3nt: TGTGCCAGCAGTTACTCTTACGGATACTACGAGCAGTACTTC
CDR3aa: CASSYSYGYYEQYF

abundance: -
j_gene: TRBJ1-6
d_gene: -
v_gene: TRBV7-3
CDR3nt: TGTGCCAGCAGCTGGCCCCGGACAAATTTTAATTCACCCCTCCACTTT
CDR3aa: CASSWPRTNFNSPLHF

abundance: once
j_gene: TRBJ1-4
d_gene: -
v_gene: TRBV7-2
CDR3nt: TGTGCCAGCAGCCTCAGCAAAGGTGAAAAACTGTTTTTT
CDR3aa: CASSLSKGEKLFF

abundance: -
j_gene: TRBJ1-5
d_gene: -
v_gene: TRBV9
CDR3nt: TGTGCCAGCAACAAGGGAGGCTTTGGTAATCAGCCCCAGCATTTT
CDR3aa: CASNKGGFGNQPQHF

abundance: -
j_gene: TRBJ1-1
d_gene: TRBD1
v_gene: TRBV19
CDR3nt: TGTGCCAGTAGTATAAGGGACAGGGGAGAAGCTTTCTTT
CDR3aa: CASSIRDRGEAFF

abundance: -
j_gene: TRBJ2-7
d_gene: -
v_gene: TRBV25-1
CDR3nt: TGTGCCAGCAGTGAAAAATCCGGGTCATACCCATACGAGCAGTACTTC
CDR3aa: CASSEKSGSYPYEQYF

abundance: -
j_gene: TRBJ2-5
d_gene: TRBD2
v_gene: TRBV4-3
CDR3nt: TGCGCCAGCAGCCAAGGGACTAGCGGGGGGGCCTGGGAGACCCAGTACTTC
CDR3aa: CASSQGTSGGAWETQYF

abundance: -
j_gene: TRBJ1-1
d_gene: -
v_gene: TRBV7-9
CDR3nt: TGTGCCAGCAGCTGGGAATCCGCTGAAGCTTTCTTT
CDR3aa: CASSWESAEAFF

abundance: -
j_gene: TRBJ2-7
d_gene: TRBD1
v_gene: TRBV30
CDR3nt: TGTGCCTGGAGTGCTTTTCCCCGGGACAGGGGCGAGCAGTACTTC
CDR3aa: CAWSAFPRDRGEQYF

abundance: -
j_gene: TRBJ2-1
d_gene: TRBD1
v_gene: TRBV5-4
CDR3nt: TGTGCCAGCAGCACGGGACAGCTTGAGCAGTTCTTC
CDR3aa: CASSTGQLEQFF

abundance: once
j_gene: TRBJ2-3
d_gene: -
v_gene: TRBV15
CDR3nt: TGTGCCACCAGCAGAGCGACGCGAGCCGGTAGGGATACGCAGTATTTT
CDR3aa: CATSRATRAGRDTQYF

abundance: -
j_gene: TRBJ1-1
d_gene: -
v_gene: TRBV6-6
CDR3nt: TGTGCCAGCAGTTACTCGATAAGGCAGGGTAGGACTGAAGCTTTCTTT
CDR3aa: CASSYSIRQGRTEAFF

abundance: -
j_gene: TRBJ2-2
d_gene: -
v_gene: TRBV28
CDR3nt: TGTGCCAGCAGCCTCTCCGGGGAGCTGTTTTTT
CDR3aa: CASSLSGELFF

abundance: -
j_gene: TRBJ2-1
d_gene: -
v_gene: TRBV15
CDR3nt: TGTGCCACCAGCAGAGATGTAGGGCAGTACACCGAGCAGTTCTTC
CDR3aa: CATSRDVGQYTEQFF

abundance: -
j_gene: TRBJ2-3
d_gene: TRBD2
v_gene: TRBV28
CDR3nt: TGTGCCAGCAACGGGGGGGATGAAGATACGCAGTATTTT
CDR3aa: CASNGGDEDTQYF

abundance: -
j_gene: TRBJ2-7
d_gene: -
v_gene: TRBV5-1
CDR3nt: TGCGCCAGCAGCTCGGGGACCGCCACAGGCGGGTACGAGCAGTACTTC
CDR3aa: CASSSGTATGGYEQYF

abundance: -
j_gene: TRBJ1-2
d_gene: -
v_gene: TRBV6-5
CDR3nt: TGTGCCAGCAGTTCAGTCACAACCCTCCTCTATGGCTACACCTTC
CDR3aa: CASSSVTTLLYGYTF

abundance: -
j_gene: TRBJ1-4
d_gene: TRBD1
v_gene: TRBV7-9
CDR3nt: TGTGCCAGCGGACGGGACAGTAATGAAAAACTGTTTTTT
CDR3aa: CASGRDSNEKLFF

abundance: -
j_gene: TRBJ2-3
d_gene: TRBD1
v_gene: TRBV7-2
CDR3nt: TGTGCCAGCAGTTTAGGGACAGTAATATCCACAGATACGCAGTATTTT
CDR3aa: CASSLGTVISTDTQYF

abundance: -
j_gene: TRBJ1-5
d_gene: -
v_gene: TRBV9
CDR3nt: TGTGCCAGCCAAAAGGACGTAAATCAGCCCCAGCATTTT
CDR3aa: CASQKDVNQPQHF

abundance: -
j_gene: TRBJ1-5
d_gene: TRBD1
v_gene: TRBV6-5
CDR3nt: TGTGCCAGCAGACCGACAGGGATTTTAGGTCAGCCCCAGCATTTT
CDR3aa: CASRPTGILGQPQHF

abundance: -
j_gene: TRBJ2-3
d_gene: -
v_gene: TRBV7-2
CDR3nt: TGTGCCAGCACCCTTCGCAACACAGATACGCAGTATTTT
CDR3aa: CASTLRNTDTQYF

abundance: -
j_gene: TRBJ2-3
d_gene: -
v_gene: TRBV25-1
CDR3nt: TGTGCCAGCAGGGAACGGGGGGCCACAGATACGCAGTATTTT
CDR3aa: CASRERGATDTQYF

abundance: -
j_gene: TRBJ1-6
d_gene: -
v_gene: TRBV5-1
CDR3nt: TGCGCCAGCAGCTTGGAGTTCAGTGGAAATAATTCACCCCTCCACTTT
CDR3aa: CASSLEFSGNNSPLHF

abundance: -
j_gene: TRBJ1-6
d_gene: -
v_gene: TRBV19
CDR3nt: TGTGCCAGTAGTACCAGCAGCGGAGGGTTCAATTCACCCCTCCACTTT
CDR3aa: CASSTSSGGFNSPLHF

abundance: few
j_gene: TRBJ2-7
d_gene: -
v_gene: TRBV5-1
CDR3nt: TGCGCCAGCAGCGCAAGTGCGGGACCAACCTACGAGCAGTACTTC
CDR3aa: CASSASAGPTYEQYF

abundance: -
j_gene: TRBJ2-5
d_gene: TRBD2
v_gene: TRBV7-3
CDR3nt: TGTGCCAGCAGCCCATCCGGGACTAGCGGGGGGGAGACCCAGTACTTC
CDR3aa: CASSPSGTSGGETQYF